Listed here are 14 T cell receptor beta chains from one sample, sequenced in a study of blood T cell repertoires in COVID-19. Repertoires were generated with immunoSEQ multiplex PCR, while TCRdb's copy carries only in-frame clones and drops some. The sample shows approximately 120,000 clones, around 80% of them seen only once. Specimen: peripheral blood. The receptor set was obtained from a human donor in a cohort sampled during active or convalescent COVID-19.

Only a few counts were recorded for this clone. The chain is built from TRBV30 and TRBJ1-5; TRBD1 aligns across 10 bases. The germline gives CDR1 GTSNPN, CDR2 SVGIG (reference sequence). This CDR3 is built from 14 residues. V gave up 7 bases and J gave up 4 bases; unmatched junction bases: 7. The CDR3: CAFQPGQGNQPQHF. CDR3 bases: TGTGCCTTCCAACCGGGACAGGGGAATCAGCCCCAGCATTTT.

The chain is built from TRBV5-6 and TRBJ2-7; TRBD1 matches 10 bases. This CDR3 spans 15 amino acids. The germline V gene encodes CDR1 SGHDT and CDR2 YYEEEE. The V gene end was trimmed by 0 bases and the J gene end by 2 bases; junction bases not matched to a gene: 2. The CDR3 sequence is CASSLGGQGAYEQYF. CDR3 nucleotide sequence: TGTGCCAGCAGCTTGGGTGGACAGGGGGCCTACGAGCAGTACTTC.

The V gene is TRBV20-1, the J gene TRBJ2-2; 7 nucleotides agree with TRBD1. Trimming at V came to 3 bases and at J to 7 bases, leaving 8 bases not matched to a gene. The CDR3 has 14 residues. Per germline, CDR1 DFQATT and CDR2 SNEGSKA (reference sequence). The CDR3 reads CSASQGELSGELFF. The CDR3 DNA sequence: TGCAGTGCTAGTCAGGGGGAATTGAGCGGGGAGCTGTTTTTT.

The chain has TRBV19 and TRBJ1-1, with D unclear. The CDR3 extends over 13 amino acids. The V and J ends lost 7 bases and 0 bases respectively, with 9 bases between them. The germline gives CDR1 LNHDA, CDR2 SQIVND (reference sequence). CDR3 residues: CASTSFMNTEAFF. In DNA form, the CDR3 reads TGTGCCAGTACAAGCTTCATGAACACTGAAGCTTTCTTT.

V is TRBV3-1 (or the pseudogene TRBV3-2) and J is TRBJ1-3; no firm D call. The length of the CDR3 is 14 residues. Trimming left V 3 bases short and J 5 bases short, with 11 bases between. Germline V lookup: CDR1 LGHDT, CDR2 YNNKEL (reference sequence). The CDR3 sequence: CASSHTPVRNTIYF. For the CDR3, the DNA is TGTGCCAGCAGCCACACGCCAGTCAGAAACACCATATATTTT.

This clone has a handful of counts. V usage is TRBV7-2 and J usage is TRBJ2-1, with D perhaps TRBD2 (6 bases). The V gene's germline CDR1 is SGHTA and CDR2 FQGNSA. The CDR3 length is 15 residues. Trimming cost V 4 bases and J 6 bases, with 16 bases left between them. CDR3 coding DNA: TGTGCCAGCAGCTCAGCTAGCGTCCTATCCAATGAGCAGTTCTTC. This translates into CASSSASVLSNEQFF.

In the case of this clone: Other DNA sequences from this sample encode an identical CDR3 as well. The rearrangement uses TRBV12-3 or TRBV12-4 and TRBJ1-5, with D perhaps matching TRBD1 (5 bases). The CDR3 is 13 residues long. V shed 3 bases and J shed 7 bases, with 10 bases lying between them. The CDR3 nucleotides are TGTGCCAGCAGTTTGGGGGGGGAGCAGCCCCAGCATTTT. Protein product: CASSLGGEQPQHF.

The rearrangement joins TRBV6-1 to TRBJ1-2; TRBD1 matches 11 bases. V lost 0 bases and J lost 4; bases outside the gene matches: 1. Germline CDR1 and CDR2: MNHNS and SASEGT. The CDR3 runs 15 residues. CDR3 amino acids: CASSEAGTGGYGYTF. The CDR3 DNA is TGTGCCAGCAGTGAAGCGGGGACAGGGGGCTATGGCTACACCTTC.

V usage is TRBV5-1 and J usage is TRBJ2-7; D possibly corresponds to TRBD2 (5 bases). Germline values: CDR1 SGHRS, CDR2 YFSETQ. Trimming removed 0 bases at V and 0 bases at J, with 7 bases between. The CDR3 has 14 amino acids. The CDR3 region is CASSLGGRSYEQYF. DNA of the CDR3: TGCGCCAGCAGCTTGGGAGGGCGCTCCTACGAGCAGTACTTC.

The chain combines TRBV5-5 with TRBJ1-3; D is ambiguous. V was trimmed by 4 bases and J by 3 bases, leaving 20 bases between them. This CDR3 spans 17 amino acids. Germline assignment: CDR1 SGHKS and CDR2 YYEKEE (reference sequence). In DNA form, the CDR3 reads TGTGCCAGCAGCCCTGTTGCAGGAGAAGAGGGTGGAAACACCATATATTTT. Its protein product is CASSPVAGEEGGNTIYF.

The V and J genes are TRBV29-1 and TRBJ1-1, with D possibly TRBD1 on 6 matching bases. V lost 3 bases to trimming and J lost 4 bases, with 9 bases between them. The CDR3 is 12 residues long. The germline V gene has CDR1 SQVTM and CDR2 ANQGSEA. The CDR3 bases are TGCAGCGTTGAGGGGGCGTTCACTGAAGCTTTCTTT. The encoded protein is CSVEGAFTEAFF.

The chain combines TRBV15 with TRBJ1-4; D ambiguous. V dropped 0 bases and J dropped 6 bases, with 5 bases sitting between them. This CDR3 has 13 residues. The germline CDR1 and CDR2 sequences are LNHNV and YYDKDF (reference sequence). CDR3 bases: TGTGCCACCAGCAGAGATCTTCATGAAAAACTGTTTTTT. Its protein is CATSRDLHEKLFF.

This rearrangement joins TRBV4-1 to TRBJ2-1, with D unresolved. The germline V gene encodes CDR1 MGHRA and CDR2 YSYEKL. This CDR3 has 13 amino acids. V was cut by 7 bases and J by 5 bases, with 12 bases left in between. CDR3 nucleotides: TGCGCCAGCAATGGGCAATATGACAATGAGCAGTTCTTC. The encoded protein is CASNGQYDNEQFF.

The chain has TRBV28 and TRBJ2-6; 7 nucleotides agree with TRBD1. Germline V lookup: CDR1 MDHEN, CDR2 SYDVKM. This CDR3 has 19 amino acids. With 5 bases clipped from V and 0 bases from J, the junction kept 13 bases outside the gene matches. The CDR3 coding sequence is TGTGCCAGCAGTACGATTAGAACAGGGGCCCCCTCTGGGGCCAACGTCCTGACTTTC. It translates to CASSTIRTGAPSGANVLTF.